Below are 31 T cell receptor beta chains sequenced from a single sample in a study of blood T cell repertoires in COVID-19. Generated by immunoSEQ multiplex PCR, the TCRdb table keeps only in-frame clones and is missing some. Of about 40,000 clones listed, around 94% are singletons. Material for sequencing was peripheral blood. These TCRs come from a man aged 45-65 years with active COVID-19.

This clone was recorded once. The chain joins TRBV3-1 (or the pseudogene TRBV3-2) to TRBJ2-3, with 8 bases aligning to TRBD2. The germline gives CDR1 LGHDT, CDR2 YNNKEL (reference sequence). The CDR3 has 16 amino acids. V gave up 5 bases and J gave up 3 bases; unmatched junction bases: 10. The CDR3 is CASSARTGLGTDTQYF. The CDR3 nucleotides read TGTGCCAGCAGCGCTCGGACGGGACTAGGGACAGATACGCAGTATTTT.

V is TRBV10-2 and J is TRBJ2-1, with TRBD2 identical over 10 bases. V dropped 4 bases and J dropped 5; count of bases not matched to a gene: 2. The germline V gene has CDR1 WSHSY and CDR2 SAAADI. The CDR3 sequence is 14 residues long. CDR3 nucleotide sequence: TGCGCCAGCAGTGGGCTAGCGGGAGACAATGAGCAGTTCTTC. It yields the protein CASSGLAGDNEQFF.

The chain employs TRBV19 and TRBJ1-5; perhaps TRBD1 as D (6 bases). Trimming left V 3 bases short and J 1 base short, with 13 bases between. This CDR3 has 16 residues. Germline CDR1 is LNHDA and CDR2 is SQIVND (reference sequence). The DNA for the CDR3 is TGTGCCAGTAGTATCGGGACAACCGGGAGCAATCAGCCCCAGCATTTT. Translated: CASSIGTTGSNQPQHF.

This chain connects TRBV4-1 to TRBJ2-2; 9 nucleotides line up with TRBD1. With 3 bases clipped from V and 6 bases from J, the junction kept 5 bases outside the gene matches. The CDR3 extends over 15 amino acids. CDR1 and CDR2 from the germline V gene are MGHRA and YSYEKL. The CDR3 DNA is TGCGCCAGCAGCCAGGCGACAGGGGGGGCCGGGGAGCTGTTTTTT. Protein product: CASSQATGGAGELFF.

The chain has TRBV20-1 and TRBJ2-7; the D is unclear. Germline CDR1 and CDR2: DFQATT and SNEGSKA (reference sequence). The CDR3 contains 12 residues. V was clipped by 3 bases and J by 0 bases, with 6 bases between them. The CDR3 coding sequence is TGCAGTGCTAGTTACGGCTCCTACGAGCAGTACTTC. This sequence encodes CSASYGSYEQYF.

The J gene is TRBJ2-7, the V gene TRBV2; 7 bases match TRBD2. Germline assignment: CDR1 SNHLY and CDR2 FYNNEI. The CDR3 is made up of 15 amino acids. Unmatched junction bases numbered 9, after V lost 7 bases and J lost 0 bases. CDR3 amino acids: CASIGGSGRSYEQYF. As DNA, the CDR3 is TGTGCCAGCATCGGGGGGAGCGGCCGCTCCTACGAGCAGTACTTC. Using reference TRBV2 and TRBJ2-7 for the parts outside the CDR3, the full variable domain is EPEVTQTPSHQVTQMGQEVILRCVPISNHLYFYWYRQILGQKVEFLVSFYNNEISEKSEIFDDQFSVERPDGSNFTLKIRSTKLEDSAMYFCASIGGSGRSYEQYFGPGTRLTVT.

The chain uses TRBV19 and TRBJ2-5; D not certain. This CDR3 is built from 17 residues. CDR1 is LNHDA and CDR2 is SQIVND in the germline V gene (reference sequence). V lost 2 bases to trimming and J lost 0 bases, with 16 bases between them. CDR3 in DNA: TGTGCCAGTAGTATACTGCACCAAACCGGGTACCAAGAGACCCAGTACTTC. It translates to CASSILHQTGYQETQYF.

The chain uses TRBV3-1 (or the pseudogene TRBV3-2) and TRBJ2-7; D possibly corresponds to TRBD1 (6 bases). This CDR3 is built from 14 residues. The germline CDR1 and CDR2 sequences are LGHDT and YNNKEL (reference sequence). The V and J ends lost 2 bases and 6 bases respectively, with 14 bases between them. The DNA of the CDR3 is TGTGCCAGCAGCCAATGGTCAGGGGACGTCGAGCAGTACTTC. This encodes CASSQWSGDVEQYF.

The chain combines TRBV6-5 with TRBJ2-7, with D maybe TRBD1 (6 bases). Trimming shortened V by 5 bases and J by 2 bases, and 13 bases separated the two germline ends. This CDR3 region has 14 residues. The germline V gene encodes CDR1 MNHEY and CDR2 SVGAGI. The CDR3 loop reads CASSLRDIPYEQYF. Here the CDR3 DNA reads TGTGCCAGCAGTCTCCGGGACATCCCCTACGAGCAGTACTTC.

The gene calls are TRBV19 and TRBJ2-5; a weak D match, TRBD2 (7 bases). The CDR3 is 15 amino acids. V was trimmed by 7 bases and J by 2 bases, leaving 17 bases between them. From germline, CDR1 is LNHDA and CDR2 SQIVND (reference sequence). The CDR3 DNA is TGTGCCAGTAACTTGGGAGGGGGACCTCAAGAGACCCAGTACTTC. It yields the protein CASNLGGGPQETQYF.

The V call is TRBV27, the J call TRBJ2-7; 9 bases fit TRBD1. Looked up from germline, CDR1 is MNHEY and CDR2 is SMNVEV (reference sequence). V lost 5 bases to trimming and J lost 5 bases; unmatched junction nucleotides: 10. The CDR3 extends over 15 amino acids. The CDR3 here is CASSPRTGTGNEQYF. The CDR3, as DNA: TGTGCCAGCAGTCCACGCACCGGGACAGGGAACGAGCAGTACTTC.

The chain joins TRBV27 to TRBJ1-5; a weak D match, TRBD1 (5 bases). This CDR3 region has 13 residues. Germline loops: CDR1 MNHEY, CDR2 SMNVEV (reference sequence). The germline V and J ends were trimmed by 8 bases and 7 bases, with 15 bases remaining between them. CDR3 bases: TGTGCCAGCCGGGGGGGTTTCAACCAGCCCCAGCATTTT. This gives the protein CASRGGFNQPQHF.

The rearrangement links TRBV5-1 to TRBJ2-3; TRBD2 aligns across 13 bases. This CDR3 has 17 residues. Germline trimming cut 4 bases from V and 0 bases from J; bases unmatched to any gene: 5. CDR1 is SGHRS and CDR2 is YFSETQ in the germline V gene. In DNA form, the CDR3 reads TGCGCCAGCAGCGCTGGGACTAGCGGGGCTAGCACAGATACGCAGTATTTT. Residues: CASSAGTSGASTDTQYF.

This sequence joins TRBV7-6 and TRBJ2-7; 8 bases are a match to TRBD1. From germline, CDR1 is SGHVS and CDR2 FNYEAQ. V dropped 1 base and J dropped 1; count of bases not matched to a gene: 6. The CDR3 sequence is 16 residues long. The CDR3 DNA follows: TGTGCCAGCAGCTTAGTAGGGACAGGCCCTTCCTACGAGCAGTACTTC. It specifies CASSLVGTGPSYEQYF.

The chain couples TRBV5-1 to TRBJ1-1; 7 bases are a match to TRBD1. After removal of 3 bases from V and 4 bases from J, the junction contained 6 bases not matched to a gene. Germline CDR1 SGHRS, CDR2 YFSETQ. The CDR3 covers 14 residues. The CDR3: CASSSGGLGTEAFF. CDR3 in DNA: TGCGCCAGCAGCTCAGGGGGTCTGGGCACTGAAGCTTTCTTT.

The chain combines TRBV18 with TRBJ1-1; D gene unclear. Germline V gives CDR1 KGHSH, CDR2 LQKENI. The ends were cut back, 0 bases at V and 1 base at J, with 6 bases in the middle. The CDR3 loop spans 14 amino acids. CDR3 in amino acids: CASSPPSTNTEAFF. The DNA for the CDR3 is TGTGCCAGCTCACCACCCAGTACGAACACTGAAGCTTTCTTT.

This clone came up once. CDR3 sequence (DNA): TGTGCCAGCAGCCCCAGACAGGACTATGGCTACACCTTC. Its translation: CASSPRQDYGYTF. V and J are TRBV7-2 and TRBJ1-2, with D possibly matching TRBD1 (6 bases). The germline V gene has CDR1 SGHTA and CDR2 FQGNSA. The CDR3 spans 13 residues. V shed 5 bases and J shed 3 bases, with 10 bases lying between them. The full variable domain, in which reference TRBV7-2 and TRBJ1-2 provide the parts outside the CDR3, is GAGVSQSPSNKVTEKGKDVELRCDPISGHTALYWYRQSLGQGLEFLIYFQGNSAPDKSGLPSDRFSAERTGGSVSTLTIQRTQQEDSAVYLCASSPRQDYGYTFGSGTRLTVV.

J is TRBJ1-2 and V is TRBV7-8, with 9 bases matching TRBD1. In germline, CDR1 is SGHVS, CDR2 FQNEAQ. This CDR3 has 15 amino acids. V gave up 6 bases and J gave up 4 bases; unmatched junction bases: 9. The CDR3 DNA reads TGTGCCAGCAGGCACACAGGGGGCCGAGGCTATGGCTACACCTTC. This encodes CASRHTGGRGYGYTF.

This chain connects TRBV30 to TRBJ2-1; 11 positions agree with TRBD2. Trimming removed 2 bases from V and 2 bases from J; junction bases left unmatched: 2. This CDR3 has 15 residues. CDR1 GTSNPN and CDR2 SVGIG come from the germline V gene (reference sequence). CDR3 region: CAWSLGLAAYNEQFF. The CDR3 DNA is TGTGCCTGGAGTTTGGGACTAGCGGCCTACAATGAGCAGTTCTTC.

The rearrangement links TRBV5-1 to TRBJ2-2; TRBD1 aligns across 10 bases. Germline trimming cut 7 bases from V and 6 bases from J; bases unmatched to any gene: 6. CDR1 is SGHRS and CDR2 is YFSETQ in the germline V gene. The CDR3 is made up of 14 amino acids. CDR3 nucleotides: TGCGCCAGCGGGAGACAGGGGGCCCCCGGGGAGCTGTTTTTT. Translated, it gives CASGRQGAPGELFF.

Within the sample, this clone is medium-sized (0.01 to 0.1%). The same CDR3 is also encoded by other DNA sequences in this sample. Written as DNA, the CDR3 is TGTGCCAGCAGACTGGACAGGGCTAGCTCCTACGAGCAGTACTTC. The encoded protein is CASRLDRASSYEQYF. This chain uses TRBV28 with TRBJ2-7; 8 nucleotides align to TRBD1. With V trimmed by 6 bases and J by 0 bases, 7 bases remained unmatched. The CDR3 runs to 15 residues. Germline CDR1 MDHEN, CDR2 SYDVKM.

As concerns this clone: In the same sample, other DNA sequences code for this CDR3. The chain uses TRBV24-1 and TRBJ2-7; TRBD1 aligns across 10 bases. The CDR3 sequence is 14 residues long. Losses at the gene ends were 3 bases for V and 4 bases for J; bases not matched to a gene: 2. The germline V gene has CDR1 KGHDR and CDR2 SFDVKD. This CDR3 is CATSDPGQGYEQYF. Here the CDR3 DNA reads TGTGCCACCAGTGATCCGGGACAGGGGTACGAGCAGTACTTC.

The V gene is TRBV24-1, the J gene TRBJ2-2; 9 nucleotides align to TRBD2. Germline trimming cut 0 bases from V and 7 bases from J; bases unmatched to any gene: 8. CDR3 size: 17 residues. Germline loops: CDR1 KGHDR, CDR2 SFDVKD. The CDR3 region has the DNA TGTGCCACCAGTGATTTGGGTAGCGGGAGTGGTAGCGGGGAGCTGTTTTTT. It codes for CATSDLGSGSGSGELFF.

The table lists this clone with a few counts. DNA of the CDR3: TGTGCCAGCAGTGAACGGGCGCTAAGGGGTGAAAAACTGTTTTTT. It yields the protein CASSERALRGEKLFF. This rearrangement joins TRBV2 to TRBJ1-4, with a weak D call TRBD1 (5 bases). Germline-derived CDR1 and CDR2 are SNHLY and FYNNEI. The CDR3 extends over 15 amino acids. V dropped 2 bases and J dropped 7 bases, with 14 bases sitting between them.

The chain combines TRBV6-5 with TRBJ2-1; 10 nucleotides line up with TRBD2. Germline CDR1 is MNHEY and CDR2 is SVGAGI. V shed 4 bases, J shed 6 bases, and the junction held 9 bases outside the gene matches. This CDR3 has 16 amino acids. The CDR3 protein is CASSSWTSGETNEQFF. The CDR3 nucleotides are TGTGCCAGCAGTTCTTGGACTAGCGGCGAAACCAATGAGCAGTTCTTC.

The CDR3 bases are TGTGCCTCAATTGGCGGGGGAAACACCGGGGAGCTGTTTTTT. Translated: CASIGGGNTGELFF. The chain combines TRBV6-6 with TRBJ2-2; TRBD2 matches 7 bases. Germline-derived CDR1 and CDR2 are MNHNY and SVGAGI (reference sequence). V shed 11 bases and J 2 bases; nucleotides not matched to a gene: 8. The CDR3 has 14 amino acids.

The chain carries TRBV2 and TRBJ1-2; 11 nucleotides match TRBD1. The CDR3 totals 15 residues. V lost 6 bases and J lost 5; bases outside the gene matches: 8. Germline V gene sequence: CDR1 SNHLY, CDR2 FYNNEI. Here the CDR3 reads CASRGQGEVGYGYTF. The CDR3 DNA reads TGTGCCAGCAGGGGACAGGGGGAAGTCGGGTATGGCTACACCTTC.

CDR3 sequence: CASSPKSLAGTDTQYF. Written as DNA, the CDR3 is TGTGCCAGCAGCCCAAAGAGCCTAGCGGGTACAGATACGCAGTATTTT. The gene calls are TRBV7-9 and TRBJ2-3; 8 bases are a match to TRBD2. The CDR3 extends over 16 amino acids. Germline V CDR1 and CDR2: SEHNR, FQNEAQ (reference sequence). V lost 5 bases to trimming and J lost 3 bases; unmatched junction nucleotides: 10.

This chain connects TRBV6-6 to TRBJ2-5; 8 bases line up with TRBD2. The CDR3 runs 16 residues. J was trimmed by 6 bases and V by 0 bases; bases with no gene match: 9. Germline CDR1 and CDR2: MNHNY and SVGAGI (reference sequence). The CDR3 region has the DNA TGTGCCAGCAGTTACTCAGCGGGGGCGGTCGAGAAGACCCAGTACTTC. The encoded protein is CASSYSAGAVEKTQYF.

The rearrangement uses TRBV15 and TRBJ1-1; D unclear. Germline CDR1 reads LNHNV; CDR2 reads YYDKDF (reference sequence). The V and J ends lost 1 base and 1 base respectively, with 10 bases between them. The CDR3 spans 15 residues. The CDR3: CATSRVPPRNTEAFF. The CDR3 DNA reads TGTGCCACCAGCAGAGTTCCCCCTCGGAACACTGAAGCTTTCTTT.

The chain joins TRBV5-6 to TRBJ2-2; possible D gene TRBD2, 7 bases. The length of the CDR3 is 13 residues. Trimming took 3 bases from V and 6 from J, leaving 9 bases between them. Germline V gene data show CDR1 as SGHDT and CDR2 as YYEEEE. The CDR3 nucleotides read TGTGCCAGCAGCTGGGGGGGCCCCGGGGAGCTGTTTTTT. It is translated as CASSWGGPGELFF.